This T cell receptor (beta chain) was recovered during a study of cytomegalovirus exposure and HLA in healthy donors. Points from the study as a whole: When analyzed later, the rates of TCR association showed variation by HLA locus, with DRB1 the most and HLA-C the fewest. In an earlier analysis, most TCR beta V segments were productive about 90% or about 30% of the time. Another analysis was done later, and it associated around 16,000 TCR beta sequences with HLA alleles at 0.05 false discovery rate.

In regard to this clone: Its antigen is not known.

V was clipped by 3 bases and J by 7 bases; unmatched bases: 12. This CDR3 has 15 residues. Per germline, CDR1 LGHNA and CDR2 YSLEER. 60 Vbeta and 13 Jbeta primers were used in PCR. Profiled with immunoSEQ multiplex PCR; TCRdb holds only in-frame clones, not every one. Here the sample spans around 150,000 clones, nearly 80% being singletons. The source is a male donor in good health and CMV-seronegative. The V and J genes are TRBV4-3 and TRBJ2-7; 7 nucleotides line up with TRBD2. The sample was PBMCs. CDR3 DNA: TGCGCCAGCAGCCATACGGGGGGTATGGGTGGGGAGCAGTACTTC. Its protein product is CASSHTGGMGGEQYF.